This T cell receptor (beta chain) was profiled in a study of cytomegalovirus exposure and HLA in healthy donors. Findings and limits, study-wide: Most TCR beta V segments were productive about 87% or about 30% of the time in an earlier analysis. Some V segments, including TRBV6-2 and TRBV6-3, were excluded as indistinguishable.

Remarks on this clone: The antigen remains undetermined.

The CDR3 loop spans 14 amino acids. CDR1 and CDR2 (germline): SNHLY, FYNNEI. The J segment lost 7 bases and the V segment lost 4 bases, leaving 9 bases of the junction unmatched. 13 Jbeta primers and 60 Vbeta primers were used for the PCR. This table comes from immunoSEQ multiplex PCR, and its TCRdb copy is limited to in-frame clones, with some not included. The table shows under 200,000 clones, with around 80% occurring only once. The TCR was taken from a woman between 40 and 50 years old in good health and CMV-seronegative. This chain links TRBV2 with TRBJ1-1; 7 bases fit TRBD1. The sequenced sample was PBMCs. CDR3 sequence: CASSAGQPSNEAFF. For the CDR3, the DNA is TGTGCCAGCAGTGCGGGACAGCCCTCAAATGAAGCTTTCTTT.